The 8 T cell receptor beta chains below were found in one sample sequenced in a study of T cell repertoires in urothelial bladder cancer. Only in-frame clones appear in the TCRdb table, and some are missing; sequencing was by immunoSEQ multiplex PCR. This sample has 6,700 or so clones; around 75% occur once, and the top ten carry roughly 12%. Input material: tumor-infiltrating cells from bladder cancer. These receptors all stem from a human donor with urothelial carcinoma.

The genes are TRBV5-1 and TRBJ2-7, with D maybe TRBD1 (5 bases). V lost 2 bases and J 3 bases, leaving 9 bases between the germline ends. The CDR3 is made up of 13 amino acids. Germline V gives CDR1 SGHRS, CDR2 YFSETQ. In DNA, the CDR3 is TGCGCCAGCAGCTTACAGGAAAACTACGAGCAGTACTTC. It translates to CASSLQENYEQYF.

The chain has TRBV6-6 and TRBJ2-1; possibly TRBD2 for D (6 bases). Trimming stripped 1 base from V and 4 bases from J, with 14 bases between. This CDR3 spans 16 amino acids. Germline V gives CDR1 MNHNY, CDR2 SVGAGI (reference sequence). This chain's CDR3 is CASSYFGGEMYNEQFF. The CDR3 nucleotides read TGTGCCAGCAGTTACTTCGGGGGTGAGATGTACAATGAGCAGTTCTTC.

The DNA of the CDR3 is TGTGCCAGTAGTATGCCCAGCCAAAACACTGAAGCTTTCTTT. This translates into CASSMPSQNTEAFF. V and J are TRBV19 and TRBJ1-1, with unresolved D. The V gene lost 3 bases and the J gene lost 2 bases, with 10 bases spanning the gap. CDR1 is LNHDA and CDR2 is SQIVND in the germline V gene (reference sequence). The CDR3 consists of 14 residues. The variable domain in full, completed from reference TRBV19 and TRBJ1-1, reads DGGITQSPKYLFRKEGQNVTLSCEQNLNHDAMYWYRQDPGQGLRLIYYSQIVNDFQKGDIAEGYSVSREKKESFPLTVTSAQKNPTAFYLCASSMPSQNTEAFFGQGTRLTVV.

This clone was seen a few times. The V call is TRBV2, the J call TRBJ1-1; D is unclear. CDR1 is SNHLY, CDR2 FYNNEI, per germline. The CDR3 spans 11 residues. V was cut by 1 base and J by 8 bases, with 5 bases left in between. Here the CDR3 reads CASSEGGEAFF. For the CDR3, the DNA is TGTGCCAGCAGTGAAGGCGGGGAAGCTTTCTTT.

The chain uses TRBV19 and TRBJ1-2, with 12 bases aligning to TRBD1. The trim removed 7 bases at V and 4 bases at J, leaving 10 bases unmatched. The germline V gene encodes CDR1 LNHDA and CDR2 SQIVND (reference sequence). The CDR3 totals 16 residues. The CDR3 coding sequence is TGTGCCAGTATTCCCCAGGGACAGGGGGCCGTCTATGGCTACACCTTC. Its translation is CASIPQGQGAVYGYTF.

The chain uses TRBV28 and TRBJ2-7; tentatively, D is TRBD1 (6 bases). The CDR3 is 13 residues long. Between the trimmed V and J ends, which lost 7 bases and 7 bases, there was a span of 17 bases. Germline CDR1 MDHEN, CDR2 SYDVKM. CDR3 bases: TGTGCCAGCATAAAACAGGGCGTGTGGGAGCAGTACTTC. Translation: CASIKQGVWEQYF.

This chain uses TRBV11-2 with TRBJ2-5; 10 nucleotides match TRBD1. After removal of 3 bases from V and 4 bases from J, the junction contained 2 bases not matched to a gene. This CDR3 comprises 14 residues. The germline V gene has CDR1 SGHAT and CDR2 FQNNGV. CDR3 coding DNA: TGTGCCAGCAGCTTTCGGACAGGGGGAGAGACCCAGTACTTC. This translates into CASSFRTGGETQYF.

V and J are TRBV5-1 and TRBJ2-1; 12 positions agree with TRBD2. Trimming cost V 0 bases and J 4 bases; bases outside gene matches: 2. Germline CDR1 reads SGHRS; CDR2 reads YFSETQ. This CDR3 has 16 amino acids. CDR3: CASSLATSGGYNEQFF. Written as DNA, the CDR3 is TGCGCCAGCAGCTTGGCAACTAGCGGGGGGTACAATGAGCAGTTCTTC.